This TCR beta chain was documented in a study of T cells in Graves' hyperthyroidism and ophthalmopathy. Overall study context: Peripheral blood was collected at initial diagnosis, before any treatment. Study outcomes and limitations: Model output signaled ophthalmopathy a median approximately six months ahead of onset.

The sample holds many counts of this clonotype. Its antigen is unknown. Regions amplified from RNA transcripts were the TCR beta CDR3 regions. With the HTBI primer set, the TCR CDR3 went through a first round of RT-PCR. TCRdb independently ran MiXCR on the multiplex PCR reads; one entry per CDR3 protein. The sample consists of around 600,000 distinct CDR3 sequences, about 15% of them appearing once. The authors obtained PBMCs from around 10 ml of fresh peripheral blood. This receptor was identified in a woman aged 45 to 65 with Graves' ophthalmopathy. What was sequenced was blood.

Here the CDR3 reads CASSQRTSGPYNEQFF. Here the CDR3 DNA reads TGCGCCAGCAGCCAGCGAACTAGCGGGCCATACAATGAGCAGTTCTTC. The V and J genes are TRBV5-1 and TRBJ2-1; 9 nucleotides line up with TRBD2. The CDR3 runs 16 residues. After removal of 4 bases from V and 4 bases from J, the junction contained 9 bases not matched to a gene. Per germline, CDR1 SGHRS and CDR2 YFSETQ.